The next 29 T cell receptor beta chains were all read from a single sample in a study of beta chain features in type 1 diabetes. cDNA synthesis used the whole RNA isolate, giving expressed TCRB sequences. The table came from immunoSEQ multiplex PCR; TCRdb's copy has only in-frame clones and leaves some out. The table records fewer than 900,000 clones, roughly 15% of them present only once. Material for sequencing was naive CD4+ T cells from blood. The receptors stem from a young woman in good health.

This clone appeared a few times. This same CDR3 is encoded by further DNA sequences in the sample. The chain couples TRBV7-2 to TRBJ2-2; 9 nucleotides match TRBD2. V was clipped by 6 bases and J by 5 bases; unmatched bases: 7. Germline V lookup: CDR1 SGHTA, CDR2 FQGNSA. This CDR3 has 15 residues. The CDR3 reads CASRGGRGGTGELFF. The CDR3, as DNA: TGTGCCAGCAGAGGCGGGAGGGGGGGAACCGGGGAGCTGTTTTTT. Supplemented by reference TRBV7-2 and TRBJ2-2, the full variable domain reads GAGVSQSPSNKVTEKGKDVELRCDPISGHTALYWYRQSLGQGLEFLIYFQGNSAPDKSGLPSDRFSAERTGGSVSTLTIQRTQQEDSAVYLCASRGGRGGTGELFFGEGSRLTVL.

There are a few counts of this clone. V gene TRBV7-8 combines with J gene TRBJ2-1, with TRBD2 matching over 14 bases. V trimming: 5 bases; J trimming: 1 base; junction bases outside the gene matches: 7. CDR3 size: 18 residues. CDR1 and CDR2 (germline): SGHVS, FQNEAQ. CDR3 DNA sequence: TGTGCCAGCAGCATAGGACTAGCGGGAGGATCTTCCTACAATGAGCAGTTCTTC. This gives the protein CASSIGLAGGSSYNEQFF.

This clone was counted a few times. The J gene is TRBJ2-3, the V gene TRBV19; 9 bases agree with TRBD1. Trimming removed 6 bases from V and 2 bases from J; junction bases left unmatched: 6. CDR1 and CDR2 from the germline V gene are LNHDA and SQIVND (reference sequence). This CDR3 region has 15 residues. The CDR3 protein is CASSHRQGVTDTQYF. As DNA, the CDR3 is TGTGCCAGTAGCCATAGACAGGGGGTCACAGATACGCAGTATTTT.

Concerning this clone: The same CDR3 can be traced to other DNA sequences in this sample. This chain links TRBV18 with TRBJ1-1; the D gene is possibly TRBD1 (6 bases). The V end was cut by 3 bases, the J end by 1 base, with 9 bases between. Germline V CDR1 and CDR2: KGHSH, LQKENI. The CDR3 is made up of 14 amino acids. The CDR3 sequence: CASSPGQRNTEAFF. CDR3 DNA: TGTGCCAGCTCACCCGGACAGAGGAACACTGAAGCTTTCTTT.

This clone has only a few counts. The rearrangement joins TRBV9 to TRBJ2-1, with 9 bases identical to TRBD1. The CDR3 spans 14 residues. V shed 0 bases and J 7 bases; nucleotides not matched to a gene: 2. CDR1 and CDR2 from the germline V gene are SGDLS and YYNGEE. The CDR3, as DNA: TGTGCCAGCAGCGTAGTTGACAGGGGGAATGAGCAGTTCTTC. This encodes CASSVVDRGNEQFF.

The CDR3 here is CASSPGLGSDKQFF. The CDR3 nucleotides read TGTGCCAGCAGTCCCGGACTAGGGTCCGATAAACAGTTCTTC. V is TRBV27 and J is TRBJ2-1, with 7 nucleotides matching TRBD2. Germline trimming cut 5 bases from V and 13 bases from J; bases unmatched to any gene: 14. CDR3 length equals 14 residues. Germline assignment: CDR1 MNHEY and CDR2 SMNVEV (reference sequence).

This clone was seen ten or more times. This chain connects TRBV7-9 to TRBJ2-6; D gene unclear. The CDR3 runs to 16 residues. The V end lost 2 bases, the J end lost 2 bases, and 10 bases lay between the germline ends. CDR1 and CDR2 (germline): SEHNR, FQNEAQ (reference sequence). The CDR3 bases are TGTGCCAGCAGCTTAATGGCATCCCCTGGGGCCAACGTCCTGACTTTC. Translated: CASSLMASPGANVLTF.

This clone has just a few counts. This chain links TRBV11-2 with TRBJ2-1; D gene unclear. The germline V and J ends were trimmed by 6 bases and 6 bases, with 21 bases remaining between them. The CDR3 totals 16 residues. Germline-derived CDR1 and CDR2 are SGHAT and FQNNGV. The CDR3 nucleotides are TGTGCCAGCAGTGACCTCGGGCTTCCCTTAGGCAATGAGCAGTTCTTC. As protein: CASSDLGLPLGNEQFF.

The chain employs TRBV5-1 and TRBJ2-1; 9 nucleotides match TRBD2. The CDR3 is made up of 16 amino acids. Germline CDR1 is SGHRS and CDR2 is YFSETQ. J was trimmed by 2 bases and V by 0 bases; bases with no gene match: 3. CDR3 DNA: TGCGCCAGCAGCTTGGGTACTAGCGGGCCCTACAATGAGCAGTTCTTC. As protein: CASSLGTSGPYNEQFF.

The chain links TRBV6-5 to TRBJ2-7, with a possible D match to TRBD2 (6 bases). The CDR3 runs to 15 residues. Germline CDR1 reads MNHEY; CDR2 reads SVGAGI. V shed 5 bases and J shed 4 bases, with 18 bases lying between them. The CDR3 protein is CASSGLTSLGYEQYF. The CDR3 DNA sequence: TGTGCCAGCAGTGGACTGACTAGTCTGGGATACGAGCAGTACTTC.

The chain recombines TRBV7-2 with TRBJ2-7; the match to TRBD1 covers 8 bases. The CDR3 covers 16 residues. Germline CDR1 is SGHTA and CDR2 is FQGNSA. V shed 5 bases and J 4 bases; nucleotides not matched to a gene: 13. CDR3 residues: CASSRSLGQGIYEQYF. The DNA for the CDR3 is TGTGCCAGCAGCCGTTCACTTGGACAGGGAATATACGAGCAGTACTTC.

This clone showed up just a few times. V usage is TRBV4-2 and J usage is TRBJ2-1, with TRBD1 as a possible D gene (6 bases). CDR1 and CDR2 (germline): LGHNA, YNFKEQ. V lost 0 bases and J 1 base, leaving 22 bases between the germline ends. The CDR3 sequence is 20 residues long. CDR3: CASSQDHLPGHRLSYNEQFF. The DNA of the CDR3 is TGTGCCAGCAGCCAAGATCACTTGCCGGGACACCGGCTATCCTACAATGAGCAGTTCTTC.

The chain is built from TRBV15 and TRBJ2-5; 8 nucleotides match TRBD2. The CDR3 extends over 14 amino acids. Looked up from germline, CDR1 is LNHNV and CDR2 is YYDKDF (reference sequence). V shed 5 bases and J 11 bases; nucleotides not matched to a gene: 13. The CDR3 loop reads CATSLGLASLKQYF. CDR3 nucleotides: TGTGCCACCAGCCTCGGACTAGCCTCACTTAAGCAGTACTTC. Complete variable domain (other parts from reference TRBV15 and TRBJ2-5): DAMVIQNPRYQVTQFGKPVTLSCSQTLNHNVMYWYQQKSSQAPKLLFHYYDKDFNNEADTPDNFQSRRPNTSFCFLDIRSPGLGDTAMYLCATSLGLASLKQYFGPGTRLLVL.

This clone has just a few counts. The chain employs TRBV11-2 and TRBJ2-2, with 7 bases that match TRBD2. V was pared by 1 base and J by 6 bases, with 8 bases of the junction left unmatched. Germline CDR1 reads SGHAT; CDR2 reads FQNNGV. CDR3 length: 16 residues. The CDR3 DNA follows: TGTGCCAGCAGCTTAGGATTAGTCCGGGGGGCCGGGGAGCTGTTTTTT. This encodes CASSLGLVRGAGELFF.

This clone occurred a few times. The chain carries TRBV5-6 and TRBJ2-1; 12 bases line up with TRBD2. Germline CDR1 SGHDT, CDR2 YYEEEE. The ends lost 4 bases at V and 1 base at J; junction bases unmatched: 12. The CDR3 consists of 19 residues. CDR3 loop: CASSPPPGLAGLSYNEQFF. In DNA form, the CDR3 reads TGTGCCAGCAGCCCCCCGCCCGGACTAGCGGGGTTGTCCTACAATGAGCAGTTCTTC. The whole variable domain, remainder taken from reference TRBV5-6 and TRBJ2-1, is DAGVTQSPTHLIKTRGQQVTLRCSPKSGHDTVSWYQQALGQGPQFIFQYYEEEERQRGNFPDRFSGHQFPNYSSELNVNALLLGDSALYLCASSPPPGLAGLSYNEQFFGPGTRLTVL.

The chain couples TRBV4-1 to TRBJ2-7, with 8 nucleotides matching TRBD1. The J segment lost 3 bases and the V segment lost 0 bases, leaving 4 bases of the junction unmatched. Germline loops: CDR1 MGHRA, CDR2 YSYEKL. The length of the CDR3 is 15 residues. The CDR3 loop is CASSQEGQGIYEQYF. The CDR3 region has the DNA TGCGCCAGCAGCCAAGAAGGACAGGGTATCTACGAGCAGTACTTC.

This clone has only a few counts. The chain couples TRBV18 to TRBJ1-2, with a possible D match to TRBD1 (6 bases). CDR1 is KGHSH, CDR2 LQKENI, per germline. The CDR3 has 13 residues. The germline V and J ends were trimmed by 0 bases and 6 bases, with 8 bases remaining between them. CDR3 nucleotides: TGTGCCAGCTCACCACCGGGACAAAATGGCTACACCTTC. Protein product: CASSPPGQNGYTF.

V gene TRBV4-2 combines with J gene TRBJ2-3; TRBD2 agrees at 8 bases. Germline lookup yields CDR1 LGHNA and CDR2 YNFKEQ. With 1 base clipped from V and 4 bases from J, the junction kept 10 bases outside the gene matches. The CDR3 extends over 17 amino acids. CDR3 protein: CASSQVATSEGADTQYF. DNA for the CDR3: TGTGCCAGCAGCCAAGTCGCGACTAGCGAGGGGGCAGATACGCAGTATTTT.

CDR3 sequence: CASSHRPGNEQFF. The CDR3 DNA reads as TGTGCCAGCAGTCACAGACCGGGCAATGAGCAGTTCTTC. The rearrangement joins TRBV11-3 to TRBJ2-1; no reliable D call. The CDR3 sequence is 13 residues long. The V gene's germline CDR1 is SGHNT and CDR2 YENEEA. The germline V and J ends were trimmed by 6 bases and 6 bases, with 12 bases remaining between them. The whole variable domain, filled in from reference TRBV11-3 and TRBJ2-1, reads EAGVVQSPRYKIIEKKQPVAFWCNPISGHNTLYWYLQNLGQGPELLIRYENEEAVDDSQLPKDRFSAERLKGVDSTLKIQPAELGDSAVYLCASSHRPGNEQFFGPGTRLTVL.

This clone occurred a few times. CDR3 protein: CASSVGAGTPYEQYF. CDR3 DNA: TGTGCCAGCAGCGTTGGGGCGGGGACCCCCTACGAGCAGTACTTC. V usage is TRBV28 and J usage is TRBJ2-7, with D possibly being TRBD2 (6 bases). Germline CDR1 MDHEN, CDR2 SYDVKM. V was shortened by 6 bases and J by 2 bases, with 17 bases between the two germline ends. The CDR3 length is 15 residues. Variable domain in full (rest from reference TRBV28 and TRBJ2-7): DVKVTQSSRYLVKRTGEKVFLECVQDMDHENMFWYRQDPGLGLRLIYFSYDVKMKEKGDIPEGYSVSREKKERFSLILESASTNQTSMYLCASSVGAGTPYEQYFGPGTRLTVT.

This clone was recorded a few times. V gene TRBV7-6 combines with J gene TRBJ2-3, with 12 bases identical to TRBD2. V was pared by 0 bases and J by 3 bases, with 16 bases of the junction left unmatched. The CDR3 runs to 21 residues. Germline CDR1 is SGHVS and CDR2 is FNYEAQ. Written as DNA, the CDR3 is TGTGCCAGCAGCTTAGCGAGTGCTAGCGGGAGGGCCTGGGTTACGACAGATACGCAGTATTTT. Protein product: CASSLASASGRAWVTTDTQYF.

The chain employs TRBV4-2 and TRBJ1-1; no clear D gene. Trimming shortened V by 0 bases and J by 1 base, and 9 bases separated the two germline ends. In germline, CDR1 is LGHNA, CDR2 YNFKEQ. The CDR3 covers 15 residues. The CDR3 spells CASSQEGQTNTEAFF. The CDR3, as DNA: TGTGCCAGCAGCCAAGAGGGCCAGACGAACACTGAAGCTTTCTTT.

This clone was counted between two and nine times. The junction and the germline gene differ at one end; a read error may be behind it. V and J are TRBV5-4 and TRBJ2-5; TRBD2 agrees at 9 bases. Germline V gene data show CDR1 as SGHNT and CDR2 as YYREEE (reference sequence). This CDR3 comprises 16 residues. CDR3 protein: CASSFPSGISKETQYF. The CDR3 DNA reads TGTGCCAGCAGCTTCCCTAGCGGGATATCCAAAGAAACCCAGTACTTC.

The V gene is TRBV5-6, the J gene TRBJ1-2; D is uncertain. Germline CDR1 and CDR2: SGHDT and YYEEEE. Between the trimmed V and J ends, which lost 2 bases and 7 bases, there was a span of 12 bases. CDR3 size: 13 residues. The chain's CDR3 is CASSLPALSGYTF. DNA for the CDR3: TGTGCCAGCAGCTTACCCGCGTTGAGTGGCTACACCTTC.

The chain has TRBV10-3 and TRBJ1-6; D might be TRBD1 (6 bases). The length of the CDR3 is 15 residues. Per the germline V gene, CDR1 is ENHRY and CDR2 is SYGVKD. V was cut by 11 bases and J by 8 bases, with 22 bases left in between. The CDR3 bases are TGTGCCGCCGGACGAGGAGAGGGGGGGTATTCACCCCTCCACTTT. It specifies CAAGRGEGGYSPLHF.

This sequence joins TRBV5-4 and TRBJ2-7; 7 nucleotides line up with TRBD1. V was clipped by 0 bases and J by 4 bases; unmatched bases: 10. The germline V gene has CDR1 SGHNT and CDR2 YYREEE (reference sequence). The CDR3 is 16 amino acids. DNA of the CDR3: TGTGCCAGCAGCTTGGCGTTCGGGCAGGGGGTTTACGAGCAGTACTTC. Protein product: CASSLAFGQGVYEQYF.

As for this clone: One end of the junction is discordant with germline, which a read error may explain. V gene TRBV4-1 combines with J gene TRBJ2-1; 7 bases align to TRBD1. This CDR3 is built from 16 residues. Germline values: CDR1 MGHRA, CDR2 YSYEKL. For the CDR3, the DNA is TGTGCCAGCAGCCAGGAACCGGGACAGACCTACAATGAGCAGTTCTTC. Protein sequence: CASSQEPGQTYNEQFF.

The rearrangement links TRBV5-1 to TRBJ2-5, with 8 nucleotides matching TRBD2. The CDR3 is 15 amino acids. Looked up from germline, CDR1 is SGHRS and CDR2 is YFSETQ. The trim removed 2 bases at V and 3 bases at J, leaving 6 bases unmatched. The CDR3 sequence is CASSLRAGVEETQYF. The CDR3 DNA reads TGCGCCAGCAGCTTAAGAGCGGGAGTGGAAGAGACCCAGTACTTC.

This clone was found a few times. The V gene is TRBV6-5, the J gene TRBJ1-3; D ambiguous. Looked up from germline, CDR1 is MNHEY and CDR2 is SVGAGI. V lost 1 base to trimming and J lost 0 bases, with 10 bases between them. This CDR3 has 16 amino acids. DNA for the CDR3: TGTGCCAGCAGTTACTTCGGAGGGCTCTCTGGAAACACCATATATTTT. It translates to CASSYFGGLSGNTIYF.